This TCR beta chain was sequenced for a study of cytomegalovirus exposure and HLA in healthy donors. Germline CDR1 is SEHNR and CDR2 is FQNEAQ (reference sequence). The CDR3 length is 12 residues. For this clone: Sequence at one end of the junction differs from germline and may be a read error.

The PCR ran on 60 Vbeta and 13 Jbeta primers. The protocol was immunoSEQ multiplex PCR, while the TCRdb copy is restricted to in-frame clones and leaves out a portion. The repertoire has some 170,000 clones, roughly 76% of them found once; the top ten carry about 1.3%. This receptor was taken from a man aged 55 to 70 in good health and CMV-seronegative. This chain connects TRBV7-9 to TRBJ2-5; the D is unclear. Material: PBMCs. CDR3 region: CSSTWSQETQYF. In nucleotides, the CDR3 is TGTTCCAGCACATGGAGTCAAGAGACCCAGTACTTC.